This is a list of T cell receptor beta chains from one sample in a study of T cells after yellow fever vaccination. TCRdb re-derived calls from the 5' RACE reads in MiXCR, one entry per CDR3 protein. The sample lists 300,000 to 400,000 distinct CDR3 sequences, more than 8.5% occurring once. The sample here was PBMCs, taken on the day of the first yellow fever vaccination. Receptor source: a young man who received the YFV17D yellow fever vaccine. Both conserved end residues are trimmed from each CDR3. Each record gives: V gene, CDR3 length, J gene, CDR3 protein.

>TRBV24-1|13|TRBJ1-3
ATSAGVSSGNTIY
>TRBV18|14|TRBJ2-2
ASSSDLQGGTGELF
>TRBV6-5|12|TRBJ1-4
ASINSGTNEKLF
>TRBV6-1|14|TRBJ2-5
ASRTRDKGWAETQY
>TRBV5-1|12|TRBJ2-7
ASSLRDRVYEQY
>TRBV24-1|13|TRBJ2-1
ATGSGTSGYNEQF
>TRBV6-1|14|TRBJ2-5
ASSELGGGGQETQY
>TRBV5-1|10|TRBJ2-1
ASSFPPNEQF
>TRBV10-3|10|TRBJ1-2
AISPGTHGYT
>TRBV5-4|13|TRBJ2-5
ASRPSGDRQETQY
>TRBV24-1|16|TRBJ1-2
ATSGEDSGDARAYGYT
>TRBV29-1|12|TRBJ2-2
SVGRTGGTGELF
>TRBV5-1|14|TRBJ2-2
ASSIVGTAGPGELF
>TRBV5-4|13|TRBJ1-6
ASSLGIGQESPLH
>TRBV7-2|13|TRBJ1-1
ASSYAGGSNTEAF
>TRBV7-9|11|TRBJ2-5
ASSLGVQETQY
>TRBV5-1|14|TRBJ2-5
ASSKFGTVGEETQY
>TRBV6-1|16|TRBJ2-6
ASSRGDSFYSGANVLT
>TRBV6-5|11|TRBJ1-2
ASNSQGLLGYT
>TRBV7-2|14|TRBJ2-2
ASSLGLREPTGELF
>TRBV20-1|12|TRBJ2-1
SATGQGGYNEQF
>TRBV6-1|12|TRBJ1-3
ASSPRAGGNTIY
>TRBV5-8|12|TRBJ2-4
ASWTEIGKNIQY
>TRBV6-1|12|TRBJ2-7
ASTLRGSSYEQY
>TRBV10-3|15|TRBJ2-7
AISDPLLQGGSYEQY
>TRBV4-1|12|TRBJ2-5
ASSPRGHQETQY
>TRBV7-8|15|TRBJ2-7
ASSSHRTEQSSYEQY
>TRBV4-1|14|TRBJ2-1
ASSPVGSGIYNEQF
>TRBV4-3|12|TRBJ2-3
ASSQGTATDTQY
>TRBV19|12|TRBJ2-3
ASSIDPSTDTQY
>TRBV7-8|14|TRBJ1-1
ASSSYSFGANTEAF
>TRBV6-1|16|TRBJ2-6
ASSIWTGVNSGANVLT
>TRBV4-1|13|TRBJ2-3
ASSLMGQSTDTQY
>TRBV15|13|TRBJ1-2
ATSSGQGANYGYT
>TRBV12-3/TRBV12-4|11|TRBJ1-5
ASTGQLNQPQH
>TRBV3-1|14|TRBJ2-3
ASSPLAGSTTDTQY
>TRBV29-1|12|TRBJ2-5
SVARGLPQETQY
>TRBV5-1|10|TRBJ1-1
ASSLENQKPF
>TRBV5-6|13|TRBJ2-1
ASRYDSLFHNEQF
>TRBV19|13|TRBJ2-5
ASSIRTGTWETQY
>TRBV5-1|12|TRBJ2-1
ASSVSEGPDEQF
>TRBV9|13|TRBJ2-2
ASSVGDTGFWELL
>TRBV7-6|12|TRBJ2-2
ASKRQGANGELF